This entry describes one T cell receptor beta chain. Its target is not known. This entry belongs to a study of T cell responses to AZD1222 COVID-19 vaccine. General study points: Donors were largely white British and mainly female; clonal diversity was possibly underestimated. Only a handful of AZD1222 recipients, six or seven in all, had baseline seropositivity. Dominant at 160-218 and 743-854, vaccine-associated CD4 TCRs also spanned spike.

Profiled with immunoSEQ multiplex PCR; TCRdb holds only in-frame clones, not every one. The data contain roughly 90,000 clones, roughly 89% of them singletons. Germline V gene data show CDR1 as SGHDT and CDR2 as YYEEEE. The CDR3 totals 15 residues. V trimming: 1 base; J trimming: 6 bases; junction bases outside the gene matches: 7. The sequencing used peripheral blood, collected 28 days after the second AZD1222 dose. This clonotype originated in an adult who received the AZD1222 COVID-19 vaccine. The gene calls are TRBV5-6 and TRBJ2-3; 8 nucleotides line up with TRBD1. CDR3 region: CASSLQSGGFDTQYF. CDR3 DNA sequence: TGTGCCAGCAGCTTGCAATCAGGGGGCTTTGATACGCAGTATTTT.